The present T cell receptor (beta chain) was sequenced within a study of T cells after posttransplantation cyclophosphamide. Germline V CDR1 and CDR2: MNHNY, SVGAGI (reference sequence). This CDR3 contains 16 residues. V shed 5 bases, J shed 6 bases, and the junction held 4 bases outside the gene matches. Study-level points and caveats: TRB overlap between skin or GI tissue T cells and blood was limited.

As regards this clone: Its target is not known.

Sequencing used immunoSEQ multiplex PCR; TCRdb keeps in-frame clones, though not all of them. This sample yields about 36,000 clones, of which around 80% are seen a single time; roughly 8.1% belongs to the top ten. A marrow graft followed busulfan-fludarabine conditioning, with cyclophosphamide on days +3 and +4. The chain carries TRBV6-6 and TRBJ2-2; 15 nucleotides align to TRBD2. The clonotype comes from a female patient between 40 and 50 years old who received an allogeneic stem cell transplant from a related donor, was CMV-positive, and had no GVHD. Some T cells may arise from the graft donor. Sample: CD4+ T cells sorted from blood, taken 1903 days after a stem cell transplant with posttransplant cyclophosphamide. CDR3 sequence reads: CASSVGLAGGPGELFF. DNA of the CDR3: TGTGCCAGCAGTGTGGGACTAGCGGGGGGACCCGGGGAGCTGTTTTTT.